These 28 T cell receptor beta chains originate from one sample sequenced in a study of blood T cell repertoires in COVID-19. TCRdb's table, derived via immunoSEQ multiplex PCR, lists solely in-frame clones and lacks some. This sample has 130,000 or so clones, with around four fifths found just once. Sequencing input: peripheral blood. The source is a human donor in a cohort sampled during active COVID-19.

The chain joins TRBV7-8 to TRBJ1-2; D perhaps matches TRBD1 (5 bases). The germline gives CDR1 SGHVS, CDR2 FQNEAQ. The V gene lost 1 base and the J gene lost 8 bases, with 14 bases spanning the gap. The CDR3 contains 14 residues. CDR3 residues: CASSLVSGRGGYTF. The CDR3 coding sequence is TGTGCCAGCAGCTTAGTTTCAGGGCGCGGCGGCTACACCTTC.

The chain joins TRBV7-2 to TRBJ2-5; 8 nucleotides match TRBD1. This CDR3 is built from 13 residues. V lost 3 bases to trimming and J lost 5 bases; unmatched junction nucleotides: 2. Germline assignment: CDR1 SGHTA and CDR2 FQGNSA. As DNA, the CDR3 is TGTGCCAGCAGCTTTGGACAGGGCGAGACCCAGTACTTC. Encoded protein: CASSFGQGETQYF.

V gene TRBV19 combines with J gene TRBJ1-4; 8 nucleotides line up with TRBD1. Germline-derived CDR1 and CDR2 are LNHDA and SQIVND (reference sequence). Losses at the gene ends were 7 bases for V and 8 bases for J; bases not matched to a gene: 9. This CDR3 is built from 14 residues. The CDR3 is CASTRGRGREKLFF. Written as DNA, the CDR3 is TGTGCCAGTACCCGGGGCAGGGGGCGAGAAAAACTGTTTTTT.

This chain connects TRBV6-4 to TRBJ1-4; D remains ambiguous. Trimming cost V 2 bases and J 13 bases, with 5 bases left between them. CDR3 size: 10 residues. Germline lookup yields CDR1 MRHNA and CDR2 SNTAGT. CDR3 nucleotides: TGTGCCAGCAGTGACCCGGGACTGTTTTTT. Protein sequence: CASSDPGLFF.

The chain employs TRBV5-6 and TRBJ2-1; TRBD1 is a possible D gene (6 bases). Germline V gives CDR1 SGHDT, CDR2 YYEEEE. This CDR3 has 15 amino acids. V gave up 0 bases and J gave up 2 bases, with 9 bases separating them. The CDR3 sequence: CASSLGDIPYNEQFF. The CDR3, as DNA: TGTGCCAGCAGCTTGGGGGACATCCCCTACAATGAGCAGTTCTTC.

CDR3: CASSIPGTEFDEQFF. As DNA, the CDR3 is TGTGCCAGTAGTATACCCGGGACAGAATTCGATGAGCAGTTCTTC. The chain is built from TRBV19 and TRBJ2-1; TRBD1 agrees at 7 bases. Trimming cost V 2 bases and J 8 bases; bases outside gene matches: 9. Germline V gene data show CDR1 as LNHDA and CDR2 as SQIVND (reference sequence). This CDR3 is 15 amino acids long. Looking up the rest from reference TRBV19 and TRBJ2-1 gives the full variable domain: DGGITQSPKYLFRKEGQNVTLSCEQNLNHDAMYWYRQDPGQGLRLIYYSQIVNDFQKGDIAEGYSVSREKKESFPLTVTSAQKNPTAFYLCASSIPGTEFDEQFFGPGTRLTVL.

This chain uses TRBV7-6 with TRBJ2-5, with D tentatively TRBD1 (5 bases). The V end lost 4 bases, the J end lost 4 bases, and 16 bases lay between the germline ends. The CDR3 has 15 amino acids. Germline CDR1 reads SGHVS; CDR2 reads FNYEAQ. The DNA for the CDR3 is TGTGCCAGCAGCTCAATCCCAGGGTTTAGAGAGACCCAGTACTTC. Residues: CASSSIPGFRETQYF.

The genes are TRBV28 and TRBJ1-2; TRBD1 aligns across 7 bases. V trimming: 3 bases; J trimming: 4 bases; junction bases outside the gene matches: 14. Germline V lookup: CDR1 MDHEN, CDR2 SYDVKM. CDR3 length: 17 residues. This CDR3 reads CASSFYTGVPPAYGYTF. DNA for the CDR3: TGTGCCAGCAGTTTTTACACAGGGGTACCCCCCGCCTATGGCTACACCTTC.

The rearrangement joins TRBV27 to TRBJ2-7, with a possible D match to TRBD1 (5 bases). CDR1 and CDR2 (germline): MNHEY, SMNVEV (reference sequence). V was trimmed by 3 bases and J by 4 bases, leaving 13 bases between them. The CDR3 contains 14 residues. The CDR3 loop is CASSFGSGQYEQYF. The CDR3 region has the DNA TGTGCCAGCAGTTTCGGGTCAGGGCAATACGAGCAGTACTTC.

The chain has TRBV6-5 and TRBJ1-5; D is ambiguous. CDR3 length: 13 residues. The V gene lost 6 bases and the J gene lost 7 bases, with 13 bases spanning the gap. Germline CDR1 and CDR2: MNHEY and SVGAGI. CDR3 protein: CASSSGGRQPQHF. CDR3 nucleotide sequence: TGTGCCAGCAGCAGCGGTGGCAGACAGCCCCAGCATTTT.

In this sample, this clone turned up a few times. The chain couples TRBV7-8 to TRBJ2-1, with TRBD2 identical over 10 bases. Germline values: CDR1 SGHVS, CDR2 FQNEAQ. This CDR3 comprises 16 residues. J lost 3 bases, V lost 1 base, and 3 bases had no gene match. The CDR3: CASSLETSGYYNEQFF. The CDR3 region has the DNA TGTGCCAGCAGCTTAGAGACTAGCGGGTACTACAATGAGCAGTTCTTC.

The rearrangement uses TRBV5-1 and TRBJ1-5; D call uncertain. Germline assignment: CDR1 SGHRS and CDR2 YFSETQ. Trimming cost V 0 bases and J 3 bases, with 4 bases left between them. The CDR3 has 13 residues. CDR3 residues: CASSLGVNQPQHF. Written as DNA, the CDR3 is TGCGCCAGCAGCTTGGGCGTCAATCAGCCCCAGCATTTT.

The genes are TRBV7-2 and TRBJ1-3; 9 bases line up with TRBD1. The CDR3 has 19 amino acids. Trimming at V came to 1 base and at J to 6 bases, leaving 16 bases not matched to a gene. Germline loops: CDR1 SGHTA, CDR2 FQGNSA. CDR3: CASSLVAGQGGWAKNTIYF. DNA of the CDR3: TGTGCCAGCAGCTTAGTTGCGGGACAGGGCGGTTGGGCTAAAAACACCATATATTTT.

This chain uses TRBV5-4 with TRBJ1-1; D is perhaps TRBD1 (6 bases). This CDR3 contains 15 residues. Trimming left V 5 bases short and J 5 bases short, with 19 bases between. Germline V lookup: CDR1 SGHNT, CDR2 YYREEE (reference sequence). The CDR3, as DNA: TGTGCCAGCAGGTCACTCGGGGGGGCTAATACTGAAGCTTTCTTT. This codes for CASRSLGGANTEAFF. The full variable domain, with the rest looked up from reference TRBV5-4 and TRBJ1-1, is ETGVTQSPTHLIKTRGQQVTLRCSSQSGHNTVSWYQQALGQGPQFIFQYYREEENGRGNFPPRFSGLQFPNYSSELNVNALELDDSALYLCASRSLGGANTEAFFGQGTRLTVV.

The rearrangement uses TRBV19 and TRBJ1-2; no clear D. V was trimmed by 7 bases and J by 1 base, leaving 7 bases between them. The CDR3 totals 12 residues. Germline V gives CDR1 LNHDA, CDR2 SQIVND (reference sequence). The chain's CDR3 is CASMTGNYGYTF. In nucleotides, the CDR3 is TGTGCCAGTATGACGGGTAACTATGGCTACACCTTC.

In DNA, the CDR3 is TGCGCCAGCAGCGCACTCACCCGGGGGGGCGGTAGCACAGATACGCAGTATTTT. Translating gives CASSALTRGGGSTDTQYF. The chain recombines TRBV4-1 with TRBJ2-3; TRBD2 aligns across 8 bases. The CDR3 spans 18 residues. Unmatched junction bases numbered 13, after V lost 5 bases and J lost 0 bases. CDR1 MGHRA and CDR2 YSYEKL come from the germline V gene.

The chain links TRBV7-2 to TRBJ2-1, with D tentatively TRBD2 (6 bases). V was trimmed by 2 bases and J by 7 bases, leaving 12 bases between them. Germline values: CDR1 SGHTA, CDR2 FQGNSA. This CDR3 is built from 14 residues. The CDR3: CASSLSAGPNEQFF. As DNA, the CDR3 is TGTGCCAGCAGCTTATCAGCGGGTCCGAATGAGCAGTTCTTC. The whole variable domain, filled in from reference TRBV7-2 and TRBJ2-1, reads GAGVSQSPSNKVTEKGKDVELRCDPISGHTALYWYRQSLGQGLEFLIYFQGNSAPDKSGLPSDRFSAERTGGSVSTLTIQRTQQEDSAVYLCASSLSAGPNEQFFGPGTRLTVL.

The V call is TRBV4-2, the J call TRBJ1-1; TRBD1 is a possible D gene (6 bases). This CDR3 spans 14 amino acids. From germline, CDR1 is LGHNA and CDR2 YNFKEQ. The V end was cut by 1 base, the J end by 4 bases, with 10 bases between. The CDR3 is CASSQVQGTTEAFF. For the CDR3, the DNA is TGTGCCAGCAGCCAAGTTCAGGGGACCACTGAAGCTTTCTTT.

The V gene is TRBV7-2, the J gene TRBJ1-1; D is unclear. CDR1 is SGHTA and CDR2 is FQGNSA in the germline V gene. V shed 6 bases and J shed 4 bases, with 15 bases lying between them. The CDR3 extends over 14 amino acids. CDR3 DNA sequence: TGTGCCAGCAGGGTTATGACGGGATCCACTGAAGCTTTCTTT. Translating it yields CASRVMTGSTEAFF.

As regards this clone: The CDR3 ends on some other residue instead of the conserved phenylalanine or tryptophan, so this is likely a read error. This chain uses TRBV3-1 (or the pseudogene TRBV3-2) with TRBJ1-1; 9 bases align to TRBD1. J was trimmed by 7 bases and V by 5 bases; bases with no gene match: 5. CDR3 length: 13 residues. Germline lookup yields CDR1 LGHDT and CDR2 YNNKEL (reference sequence). CDR3 region: CASSTTGGGEAFL. Written as DNA, the CDR3 is TGTGCCAGCAGCACGACAGGGGGTGGTGAAGCTTTCCTT.

This rearrangement joins TRBV5-6 to TRBJ2-5, with 8 bases identical to TRBD2. Per germline, CDR1 SGHDT and CDR2 YYEEEE. The CDR3 totals 14 residues. Losses at the gene ends were 2 bases for V and 5 bases for J; bases not matched to a gene: 5. In nucleotides, the CDR3 is TGTGCCAGCAGCTTTAATAGCGGGACTGAGACCCAGTACTTC. Translating gives CASSFNSGTETQYF.

The DNA for the CDR3 is TGCGCCAGCAGCCCGACTAGCGGGAGTTCAGAGACCCAGTACTTC. This sequence encodes CASSPTSGSSETQYF. This sequence joins TRBV4-1 and TRBJ2-5, with 12 positions matching TRBD2. CDR1 and CDR2 from the germline V gene are MGHRA and YSYEKL. The CDR3 contains 15 residues. Unmatched junction bases numbered 4, after V lost 4 bases and J lost 4 bases.

The chain recombines TRBV2 with TRBJ1-5; possibly TRBD1 for D (6 bases). The CDR3 contains 13 residues. CDR1 and CDR2 from the germline V gene are SNHLY and FYNNEI. Trimming removed 7 bases at V and 6 bases at J, with 13 bases between. CDR3 nucleotide sequence: TGTGCCAGCATACGGGGGGCAGGTCAGCCCCAGCATTTT. This gives the protein CASIRGAGQPQHF.

This chain links TRBV2 with TRBJ2-7, with TRBD1 matching 9 bases. This CDR3 is 13 amino acids long. Trimming at V came to 8 bases and at J to 0 bases, leaving 2 bases not matched to a gene. CDR1 and CDR2 from the germline V gene are SNHLY and FYNNEI. The DNA of the CDR3 is TGTGCCAGCGGGACAGGGATCTCCTACGAGCAGTACTTC. Amino acids: CASGTGISYEQYF. Looking up the rest from reference TRBV2 and TRBJ2-7 gives the full variable domain: EPEVTQTPSHQVTQMGQEVILRCVPISNHLYFYWYRQILGQKVEFLVSFYNNEISEKSEIFDDQFSVERPDGSNFTLKIRSTKLEDSAMYFCASGTGISYEQYFGPGTRLTVT.

This chain connects TRBV4-1 to TRBJ2-3; D gene unclear. The germline V and J ends were trimmed by 1 base and 0 bases, with 5 bases remaining between them. Germline V lookup: CDR1 MGHRA, CDR2 YSYEKL. CDR3 size: 14 residues. The CDR3 coding sequence is TGCGCCAGCAGCCAAGTACAAAGCACAGATACGCAGTATTTT. This sequence encodes CASSQVQSTDTQYF.

The chain employs TRBV2 and TRBJ1-2; possibly TRBD1 for D (5 bases). Between the trimmed V and J ends, which lost 6 bases and 1 base, there was a span of 9 bases. Germline V lookup: CDR1 SNHLY, CDR2 FYNNEI. The CDR3 totals 13 residues. This CDR3 reads CASSSDSNYGYTF. The CDR3 DNA sequence: TGTGCCAGCAGCTCAGACAGTAACTATGGCTACACCTTC.

The chain employs TRBV7-2 and TRBJ2-3; 12 bases line up with TRBD2. The CDR3 is 17 residues long. The J segment lost 3 bases and the V segment lost 1 base, leaving 5 bases of the junction unmatched. Germline CDR1 is SGHTA and CDR2 is FQGNSA. CDR3 residues: CASSLEASGGGTDTQYF. The CDR3 coding sequence is TGTGCCAGCAGCTTAGAGGCTAGCGGGGGGGGGACAGATACGCAGTATTTT.

This clone was counted once. The chain recombines TRBV7-9 with TRBJ2-7; the D gene is possibly TRBD1 (6 bases). The length of the CDR3 is 11 residues. The germline V and J ends were trimmed by 5 bases and 9 bases, with 11 bases remaining between them. CDR1 is SEHNR, CDR2 FQNEAQ, per germline (reference sequence). CDR3 residues: CASSAQGRQYF. The DNA of the CDR3 is TGTGCCAGCAGCGCACAGGGTAGGCAGTACTTC.